The rows below give T cell receptor beta chains drawn from one sample of a study of shared clonotypes between healthy human individuals. Profiling relied on immunoSEQ multiplex PCR, and the TCRdb table lists in-frame clones only, not all of them. The repertoire includes approximately 640,000 clones, 90% of them detected once, and approximately 35% sits in the top ten. The sample taken for sequencing was memory CD8+ T cells from PBMCs. The receptors here all came from a man between 18 and 29 years old in good health. Some clones in this sample may be carry-over from other donors' samples. The CDR3 runs from the conserved cysteine through the conserved F or W. The D gene is left open where the match is weak. The listing skips clone size in some rows; elsewhere it reads once, few, many or a size class.

abundance: few
j_gene: TRBJ1-2
d_gene: .
v_gene: TRBV7-8
CDR3aa: CASSLMGSGYGYTF
CDR3nt: TGTGCCAGCAGCTTAATGGGGTCCGGCTATGGCTACACCTTC

abundance: .
j_gene: TRBJ1-4
d_gene: TRBD1
v_gene: TRBV15
CDR3aa: CATSRDPGTGSDKLFF
CDR3nt: TGTGCCACCAGCAGAGATCCCGGGACAGGGAGTGACAAACTGTTTTTT

abundance: .
j_gene: TRBJ2-1
d_gene: TRBD2
v_gene: TRBV10-2
CDR3aa: CAIYPASGEAYNEQFF
CDR3nt: TGCGCCATTTATCCAGCTAGCGGAGAGGCCTACAATGAGCAGTTCTTC

abundance: .
j_gene: TRBJ2-3
d_gene: TRBD1
v_gene: TRBV20-1
CDR3aa: CSAGGQENF
CDR3nt: TGCAGTGCCGGGGGACAGGAGAATTTT

abundance: .
j_gene: TRBJ2-7
d_gene: .
v_gene: TRBV27
CDR3aa: CASSPSVGATSYEQYF
CDR3nt: TGTGCCAGCAGTCCATCGGTAGGCGCGACCTCCTACGAGCAGTACTTC

abundance: .
j_gene: TRBJ2-3
d_gene: TRBD2
v_gene: TRBV15
CDR3aa: CATSRAGGGADTQYF
CDR3nt: TGTGCCACCAGCAGAGCAGGCGGGGGGGCAGATACGCAGTATTTT

abundance: .
j_gene: TRBJ1-6
d_gene: .
v_gene: TRBV28
CDR3aa: CASSFRLSGSPLHF
CDR3nt: TGTGCCAGCAGTTTCAGGCTCTCCGGTTCACCCCTCCACTTT

abundance: .
j_gene: TRBJ2-1
d_gene: .
v_gene: TRBV15
CDR3aa: CATSSYEGQSSYNEQFF
CDR3nt: TGTGCCACCAGCAGTTACGAGGGCCAGAGCTCCTACAATGAGCAGTTCTTC

abundance: .
j_gene: TRBJ1-2
d_gene: .
v_gene: TRBV5-4
CDR3aa: CASNLMEDSYGYTF
CDR3nt: TGTGCCAGCAACTTGATGGAAGACAGCTATGGCTACACCTTC

abundance: few
j_gene: TRBJ2-3
d_gene: .
v_gene: TRBV5-6
CDR3aa: CASSLGDTDTQYF
CDR3nt: TGTGCCAGCAGCTTGGGGGACACAGATACGCAGTATTTT

abundance: .
j_gene: TRBJ2-1
d_gene: .
v_gene: TRBV9
CDR3aa: CASSATGNPTNEQFF
CDR3nt: TGTGCCAGCAGCGCCACAGGGAACCCTACGAATGAGCAGTTCTTC

abundance: once
j_gene: TRBJ2-5
d_gene: .
v_gene: TRBV4-3
CDR3aa: CASSPTSLRQETQYF
CDR3nt: TGCGCCAGCAGCCCGACCTCCCTCAGGCAAGAGACCCAGTACTTC

abundance: .
j_gene: TRBJ2-3
d_gene: TRBD1
v_gene: TRBV30
CDR3aa: CAWSSGTGGTDTQYF
CDR3nt: TGTGCCTGGAGTTCCGGGACAGGGGGCACAGATACGCAGTATTTT

abundance: .
j_gene: TRBJ1-1
d_gene: .
v_gene: TRBV29-1
CDR3aa: CSVEGGEEAFF
CDR3nt: TGCAGCGTTGAAGGGGGGGAGGAAGCTTTCTTT

abundance: .
j_gene: TRBJ2-1
d_gene: TRBD2
v_gene: TRBV9
CDR3aa: CASSPGTSGYNEQFF
CDR3nt: TGTGCCAGCAGCCCCGGGACTAGCGGATACAATGAGCAGTTCTTC

abundance: .
j_gene: TRBJ2-1
d_gene: .
v_gene: TRBV7-9
CDR3aa: CASSLLGRGAYNEQFF
CDR3nt: TGTGCCAGCAGCCTACTGGGACGGGGGGCGTACAATGAGCAGTTCTTC

abundance: .
j_gene: TRBJ2-2
d_gene: TRBD2
v_gene: TRBV29-1
CDR3aa: CSVHSGRAGELFF
CDR3nt: TGCAGCGTTCACAGCGGGAGGGCCGGGGAGCTGTTTTTT

abundance: once
j_gene: TRBJ2-7
d_gene: TRBD1
v_gene: TRBV11-2
CDR3aa: CASSLGAGTGEEQYF
CDR3nt: TGTGCCAGCAGCTTAGGGGCCGGGACAGGGGAAGAGCAGTACTTC

abundance: .
j_gene: TRBJ2-1
d_gene: TRBD1
v_gene: TRBV9
CDR3aa: CASSVPSRDDRGSNEQFF
CDR3nt: TGTGCCAGCAGCGTTCCCTCCAGAGATGACAGGGGATCTAATGAGCAGTTCTTC

abundance: once
j_gene: TRBJ1-2
d_gene: .
v_gene: TRBV29-1
CDR3aa: CSVHPQGYGYTF
CDR3nt: TGCAGCGTTCATCCACAGGGCTATGGCTACACCTTC

abundance: .
j_gene: TRBJ1-1
d_gene: .
v_gene: TRBV6-5
CDR3aa: CASSDGALAFF
CDR3nt: TGTGCCAGCAGCGACGGGGCTCTAGCTTTCTTT

abundance: .
j_gene: TRBJ2-2
d_gene: .
v_gene: TRBV7-6
CDR3aa: CASSPLKTGELFF
CDR3nt: TGTGCCAGCAGCCCACTAAAAACCGGGGAGCTGTTTTTT

abundance: .
j_gene: TRBJ2-2
d_gene: .
v_gene: TRBV7-9
CDR3aa: CASSLEGFNTGELFF
CDR3nt: TGTGCCAGCAGCTTAGAAGGGTTTAACACCGGGGAGCTGTTTTTT

abundance: .
j_gene: TRBJ2-7
d_gene: .
v_gene: TRBV27
CDR3aa: CASSPRGFEAYEQYF
CDR3nt: TGTGCCAGCAGTCCCAGGGGTTTTGAGGCCTACGAGCAGTACTTC

abundance: .
j_gene: TRBJ2-1
d_gene: .
v_gene: TRBV9
CDR3aa: CASSVYFHNEQFF
CDR3nt: TGTGCCAGCAGCGTTTACTTCCACAATGAGCAGTTCTTC

abundance: .
j_gene: TRBJ2-7
d_gene: TRBD2
v_gene: TRBV4-1
CDR3aa: CASSQDRRGGAYHEQYF
CDR3nt: TGCGCCAGCAGCCAAGACCGAAGGGGAGGGGCCTACCACGAGCAGTACTTC

abundance: .
j_gene: TRBJ1-2
d_gene: .
v_gene: TRBV28
CDR3aa: CASSPGRPRYGYTF
CDR3nt: TGTGCCAGCAGTCCCGGACGGCCGCGCTATGGCTACACCTTC

abundance: .
j_gene: TRBJ2-7
d_gene: .
v_gene: TRBV25-1
CDR3aa: CASSGEGLGSSYEQYF
CDR3nt: TGTGCCAGCAGTGGAGAGGGGCTCGGATCCTCCTACGAGCAGTACTTC

abundance: .
j_gene: TRBJ2-4
d_gene: TRBD2
v_gene: TRBV19
CDR3aa: CASSIDFLTSEGIQYF
CDR3nt: TGTGCCAGTAGTATAGATTTCTTGACTAGCGAAGGCATTCAGTACTTC

abundance: .
j_gene: TRBJ2-7
d_gene: TRBD1
v_gene: TRBV28
CDR3aa: CASSPLDRVLPEQYF
CDR3nt: TGTGCCAGCAGTCCCCTAGACAGGGTCCTACCCGAGCAGTACTTC

abundance: .
j_gene: TRBJ1-2
d_gene: .
v_gene: TRBV7-9
CDR3aa: CASRLPRTDSGYTF
CDR3nt: TGTGCCAGCAGACTCCCAAGGACTGATTCGGGCTACACCTTC

abundance: .
j_gene: TRBJ2-1
d_gene: TRBD1
v_gene: TRBV10-1
CDR3aa: CASSGDRGFSQFF
CDR3nt: TGCGCCAGCAGTGGGGACAGGGGTTTTTCGCAGTTCTTC

abundance: .
j_gene: TRBJ1-2
d_gene: .
v_gene: TRBV2
CDR3aa: CASSESISLYYGYTF
CDR3nt: TGTGCCAGCAGTGAAAGTATCAGTCTTTACTATGGCTACACCTTC

abundance: .
j_gene: TRBJ1-5
d_gene: TRBD1
v_gene: TRBV5-6
CDR3aa: CASSLGGDSSLQPQHF
CDR3nt: TGTGCCAGCAGCTTGGGGGGGGACAGTTCCCTTCAGCCCCAGCATTTT

abundance: .
j_gene: TRBJ2-5
d_gene: TRBD2
v_gene: TRBV5-8
CDR3aa: CASSGAGVYQETQYF
CDR3nt: TGTGCCAGCAGCGGGGCGGGAGTGTACCAAGAGACCCAGTACTTC